Given below is one TCR beta chain in context. Its specificity is not known. These data belong to a study of T cells in Graves' hyperthyroidism and ophthalmopathy. Study conclusions and caveats: Ophthalmopathy was model-predicted a median around 6.1 months pre-onset. Among clonotypes expanded in thyroid above 0.001, most were also found in blood.

Using RNA transcripts as the source, TCR beta CDR3 regions were amplified. The HTBI primer set was used in a first-round RT-PCR of the TCR CDR3. Each CDR3 protein gets one entry after TCRdb re-called the multiplex PCR reads with MiXCR. The sample shows some 700,000 distinct CDR3 sequences, approximately 15% of them seen only once. On the basis of clinical symptoms, serum thyroxine and TRAb, thyroid ultrasound and orbital computed tomography, diagnoses were made. Trimming took 5 bases from V and 4 from J; bases not matched to a gene: 9. The length of the CDR3 is 16 residues. CDR1 is LNHDA, CDR2 SQIVND, per germline (reference sequence).

The specimen was blood. This clonotype was obtained from a man aged 45-65 years with Graves' hyperthyroidism. The chain couples TRBV19 to TRBJ1-4; TRBD1 agrees at 8 bases. DNA for the CDR3: TGTGCCAGTAGTGCGCAAACGACAGGGGATAATGAAAAACTGTTTTTT. It yields the protein CASSAQTTGDNEKLFF.